One sample yielded the 8 T cell receptor beta chains listed below, sequenced in a study of CD8+CD57+ T cells in acquired aplastic anemia. Genomic DNA, the template, was used for profiling of the TCR beta VDJ and CDR3. MiXCR, applied by TCRdb to the reads, yields one record per CDR3 protein. The repertoire includes under 250,000 distinct CDR3 sequences, roughly 33% of them detected once, and approximately 1.2% sits in the top ten. The specimen sequenced was sorted CD4+, CD8+, or CD8+CD57+ T cells (not recorded which) from PBMCs. These receptors originate from a human donor in good health, serving as a control.

This clonotype was detected ten times or more. V gene TRBV2 combines with J gene TRBJ1-1; D is undetermined. Trimming left V 6 bases short and J 7 bases short, with 12 bases between. The germline CDR1 and CDR2 sequences are SNHLY and FYNNEI. The CDR3 runs 12 residues. CDR3 DNA sequence: TGTGCCAGCAGGTCCGACAACTATGAAGCTTTCTTT. Residues: CASRSDNYEAFF.

Only a few counts were recorded for this clonotype. This chain connects TRBV27 to TRBJ2-1, with 13 bases aligning to TRBD2. V trimming: 5 bases; J trimming: 8 bases; junction bases outside the gene matches: 3. This CDR3 region has 14 residues. Germline V gene data show CDR1 as MNHEY and CDR2 as SMNVEV (reference sequence). CDR3 sequence reads: CASSQGLAGDEQFF. Here the CDR3 DNA reads TGTGCCAGCAGTCAAGGACTAGCGGGGGATGAGCAGTTCTTC.

This clonotype was counted at least ten times. The rearrangement uses TRBV7-2 and TRBJ1-2; D gene unclear. Germline loops: CDR1 SGHTA, CDR2 FQGNSA. V was pared by 2 bases and J by 0 bases, with 16 bases between. The CDR3 extends over 17 amino acids. The CDR3 sequence is CASSLIVSGQTNYGYTF. The CDR3 region has the DNA TGTGCCAGCAGCTTAATTGTGTCAGGCCAAACTAACTATGGCTACACCTTC.

The chain carries TRBV10-2 and TRBJ2-7; TRBD1 is a possible D gene (5 bases). The CDR3 extends over 15 amino acids. V was shortened by 6 bases and J by 2 bases, with 17 bases between the two germline ends. CDR1 and CDR2 from the germline V gene are WSHSY and SAAADI. The CDR3 here is CASSQDSLLTYEQYF. The CDR3 DNA sequence: TGCGCCAGCAGCCAAGACAGCTTGCTAACCTACGAGCAGTACTTC.

The rearrangement uses TRBV30 and TRBJ1-4, with TRBD1 as a possible D gene (6 bases). Trimming cost V 2 bases and J 7 bases, with 20 bases left between them. The CDR3 loop spans 16 amino acids. Germline V gives CDR1 GTSNPN, CDR2 SVGIG (reference sequence). In DNA form, the CDR3 reads TGTGCCTGGAGTCCGCAATCGAACAGGGTTGGTGAAAAACTGTTTTTT. This encodes CAWSPQSNRVGEKLFF. The variable domain in full, with the rest retrieved from reference TRBV30 and TRBJ1-4, is SQTIHQWPATLVQPVGSPLSLECTVEGTSNPNLYWYRQAAGRGLQLLFYSVGIGQISSEVPQNLSASRPQDRQFILSSKKLLLSDSGFYLCAWSPQSNRVGEKLFFGSGTQLSVL.

On this clonotype: A single base separates this from a much larger clone, so it may be a read error. Because the CDR3 is missing its conserved closing phenylalanine or tryptophan, this is likely a read error. J is TRBJ2-5 and V is TRBV6-5; the D gene is possibly TRBD1 (6 bases). The CDR3 loop spans 16 amino acids. V was pared by 0 bases and J by 7 bases, with 18 bases between. Germline V CDR1 and CDR2: MNHEY, SVGAGI. CDR3: CASSYSKGVAGVTQYY. CDR3 coding DNA: TGTGCCAGCAGTTACTCGAAGGGCGTAGCAGGGGTGACCCAGTACTAC.

The rearrangement uses TRBV10-3 and TRBJ2-3; no clear D. Germline CDR1 and CDR2: ENHRY and SYGVKD. Between the trimmed V and J ends, which lost 2 bases and 2 bases, there was a span of 11 bases. The CDR3 covers 15 residues. CDR3: CAISERVVDTDTQYF. Here the CDR3 DNA reads TGTGCCATCAGTGAGCGGGTCGTGGACACAGATACGCAGTATTTT.

With respect to this clonotype: The limits of the CDR3 on the DNA are not certain, so only TCRdb's listed CDR3 is given. The chain joins TRBV25-1 to TRBJ1-4; no check of the table's D call, TRBD1, against the DNA was made. The CDR3 adds up to 24 amino acids, both ends counted. Germline V gene lookup returns CDR1 MGHDK and CDR2 SYGVNS. The chain's CDR3 is CASSEYTRNNEQFFGPGTIGKLFF.